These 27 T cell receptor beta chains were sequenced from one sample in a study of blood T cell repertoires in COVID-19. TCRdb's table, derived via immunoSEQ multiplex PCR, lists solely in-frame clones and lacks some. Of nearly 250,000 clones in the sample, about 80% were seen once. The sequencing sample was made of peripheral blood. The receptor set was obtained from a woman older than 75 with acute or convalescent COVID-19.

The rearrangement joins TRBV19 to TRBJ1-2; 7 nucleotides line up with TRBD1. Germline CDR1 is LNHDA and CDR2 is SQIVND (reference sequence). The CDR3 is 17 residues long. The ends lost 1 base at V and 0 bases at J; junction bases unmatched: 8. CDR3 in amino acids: CASSIGRRTGANYGYTF. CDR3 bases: TGTGCCAGTAGTATAGGACGCCGGACAGGAGCTAACTATGGCTACACCTTC.

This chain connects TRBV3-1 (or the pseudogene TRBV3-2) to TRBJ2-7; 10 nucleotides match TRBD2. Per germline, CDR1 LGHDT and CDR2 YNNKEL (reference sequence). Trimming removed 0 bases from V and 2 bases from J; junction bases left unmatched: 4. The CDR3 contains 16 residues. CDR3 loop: CASSQDRSGGAYEQYF. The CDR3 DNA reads TGTGCCAGCAGCCAAGATCGGAGCGGGGGGGCCTACGAGCAGTACTTC.

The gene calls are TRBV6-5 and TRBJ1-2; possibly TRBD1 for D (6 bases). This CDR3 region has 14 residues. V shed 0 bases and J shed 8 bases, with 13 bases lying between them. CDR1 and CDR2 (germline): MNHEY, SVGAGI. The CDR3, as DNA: TGTGCCAGCAGTTACTCGAAGGACAGCGGAGGCTACACCTTC. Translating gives CASSYSKDSGGYTF.

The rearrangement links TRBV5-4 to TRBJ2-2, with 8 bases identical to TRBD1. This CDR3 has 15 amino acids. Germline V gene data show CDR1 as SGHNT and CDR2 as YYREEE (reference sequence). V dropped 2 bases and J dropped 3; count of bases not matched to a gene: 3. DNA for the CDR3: TGTGCCAGCAGCTTAGGACAGGGAGACACCGGGGAGCTGTTTTTT. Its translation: CASSLGQGDTGELFF. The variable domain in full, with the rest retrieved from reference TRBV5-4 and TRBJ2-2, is ETGVTQSPTHLIKTRGQQVTLRCSSQSGHNTVSWYQQALGQGPQFIFQYYREEENGRGNFPPRFSGLQFPNYSSELNVNALELDDSALYLCASSLGQGDTGELFFGEGSRLTVL.

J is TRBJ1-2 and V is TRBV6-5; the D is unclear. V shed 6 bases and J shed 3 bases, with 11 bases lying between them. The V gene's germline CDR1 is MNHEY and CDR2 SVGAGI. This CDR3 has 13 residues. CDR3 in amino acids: CASSRELDYGYTF. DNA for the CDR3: TGTGCCAGCAGCCGCGAGTTGGACTATGGCTACACCTTC.

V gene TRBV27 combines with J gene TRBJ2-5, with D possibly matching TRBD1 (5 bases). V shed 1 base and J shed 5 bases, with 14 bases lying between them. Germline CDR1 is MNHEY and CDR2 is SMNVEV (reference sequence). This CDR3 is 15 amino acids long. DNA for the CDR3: TGTGCCAGCAGTTTATTGGCAGGGCTGGGGGAGACCCAGTACTTC. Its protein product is CASSLLAGLGETQYF.

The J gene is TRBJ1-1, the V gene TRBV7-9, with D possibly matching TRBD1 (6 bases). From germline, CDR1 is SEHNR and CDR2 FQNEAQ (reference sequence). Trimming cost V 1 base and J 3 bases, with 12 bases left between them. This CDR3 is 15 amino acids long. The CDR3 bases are TGTGCCAGCAGCTTAGACTACAGGGCGGACACTGAAGCTTTCTTT. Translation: CASSLDYRADTEAFF.

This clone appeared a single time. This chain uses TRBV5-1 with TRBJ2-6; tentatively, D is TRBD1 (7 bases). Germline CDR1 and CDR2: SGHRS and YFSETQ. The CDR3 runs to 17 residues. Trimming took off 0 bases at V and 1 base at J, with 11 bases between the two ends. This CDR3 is CASSLGTGGSGANVLTF. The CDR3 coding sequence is TGCGCCAGCAGCTTGGGGACAGGAGGGTCTGGGGCCAACGTCCTGACTTTC.

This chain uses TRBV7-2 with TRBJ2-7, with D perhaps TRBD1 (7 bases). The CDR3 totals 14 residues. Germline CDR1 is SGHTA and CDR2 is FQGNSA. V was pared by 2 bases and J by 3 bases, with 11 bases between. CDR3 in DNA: TGTGCCAGCAGCTTATGGCGGGACAGCTACGAGCAGTACTTC. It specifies CASSLWRDSYEQYF.

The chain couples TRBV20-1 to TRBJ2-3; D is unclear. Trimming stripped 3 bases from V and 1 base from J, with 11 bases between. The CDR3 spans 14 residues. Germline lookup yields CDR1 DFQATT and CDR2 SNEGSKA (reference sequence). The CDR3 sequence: CSASLGLGTDTQYF. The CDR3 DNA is TGCAGTGCTAGTCTCGGGTTAGGCACAGATACGCAGTATTTT.

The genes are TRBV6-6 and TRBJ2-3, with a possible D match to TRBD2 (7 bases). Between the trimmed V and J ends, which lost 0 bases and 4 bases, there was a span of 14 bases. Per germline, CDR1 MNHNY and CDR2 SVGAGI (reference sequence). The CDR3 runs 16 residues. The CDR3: CASSYSWEGGADTQYF. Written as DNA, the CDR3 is TGTGCCAGCAGTTACTCTTGGGAGGGGGGCGCAGATACGCAGTATTTT.

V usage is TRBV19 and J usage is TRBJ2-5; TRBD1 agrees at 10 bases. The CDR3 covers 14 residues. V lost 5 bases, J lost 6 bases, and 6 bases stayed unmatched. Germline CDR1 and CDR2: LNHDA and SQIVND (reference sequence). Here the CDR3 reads CASSPRDRGKTQYF. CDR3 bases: TGTGCCAGTAGTCCTCGGGACAGGGGAAAGACCCAGTACTTC.

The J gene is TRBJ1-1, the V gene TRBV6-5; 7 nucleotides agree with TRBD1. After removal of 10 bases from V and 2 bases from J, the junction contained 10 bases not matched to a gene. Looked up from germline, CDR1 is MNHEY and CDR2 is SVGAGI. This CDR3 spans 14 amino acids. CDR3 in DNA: TGTGCCACGCGGGACAGACAACAAAACACTGAAGCTTTCTTT. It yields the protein CATRDRQQNTEAFF.

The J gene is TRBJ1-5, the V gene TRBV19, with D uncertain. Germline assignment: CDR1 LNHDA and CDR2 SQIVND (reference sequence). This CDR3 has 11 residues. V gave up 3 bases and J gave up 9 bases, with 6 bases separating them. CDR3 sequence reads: CASSMSGPQHF. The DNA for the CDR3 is TGTGCCAGTAGTATGTCAGGGCCCCAGCATTTT.

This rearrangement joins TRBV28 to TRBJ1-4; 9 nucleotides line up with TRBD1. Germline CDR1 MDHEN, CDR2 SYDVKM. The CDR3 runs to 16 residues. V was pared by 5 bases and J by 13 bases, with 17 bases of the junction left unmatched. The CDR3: CASSPPGQGYLGGLFF. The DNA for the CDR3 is TGTGCCAGCAGTCCCCCGGGACAGGGATACTTAGGGGGACTGTTTTTT. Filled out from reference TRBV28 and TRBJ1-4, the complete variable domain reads DVKVTQSSRYLVKRTGEKVFLECVQDMDHENMFWYRQDPGLGLRLIYFSYDVKMKEKGDIPEGYSVSREKKERFSLILESASTNQTSMYLCASSPPGQGYLGGLFFGSGTQLSVL.

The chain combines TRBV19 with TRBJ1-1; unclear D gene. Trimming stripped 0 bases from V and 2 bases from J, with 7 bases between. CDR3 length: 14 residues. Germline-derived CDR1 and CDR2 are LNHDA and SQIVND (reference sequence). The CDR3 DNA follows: TGTGCCAGTAGTATAGATTCCTTCAACACTGAAGCTTTCTTT. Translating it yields CASSIDSFNTEAFF.

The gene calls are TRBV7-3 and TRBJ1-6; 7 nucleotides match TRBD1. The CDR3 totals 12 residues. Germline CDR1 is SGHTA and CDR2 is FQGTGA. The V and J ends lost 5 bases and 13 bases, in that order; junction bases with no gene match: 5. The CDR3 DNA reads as TGTGCCAGCAGCCCGGGGACAGTCCCCCTCCACTTT. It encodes CASSPGTVPLHF.

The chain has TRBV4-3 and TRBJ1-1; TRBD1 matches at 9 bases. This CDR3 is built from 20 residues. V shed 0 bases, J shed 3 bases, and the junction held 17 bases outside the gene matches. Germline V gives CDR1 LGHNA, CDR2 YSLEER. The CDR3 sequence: CASSQDISTGGTSLYTEAFF. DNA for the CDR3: TGCGCCAGCAGCCAAGATATTTCGACAGGGGGAACGAGTTTGTACACTGAAGCTTTCTTT.

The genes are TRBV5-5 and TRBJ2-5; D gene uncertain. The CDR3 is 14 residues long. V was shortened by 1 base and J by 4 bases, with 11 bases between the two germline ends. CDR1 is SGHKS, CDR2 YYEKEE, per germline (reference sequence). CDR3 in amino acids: CASSLSWLVETQYF. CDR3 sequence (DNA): TGTGCCAGCAGCTTGAGTTGGCTAGTAGAGACCCAGTACTTC.

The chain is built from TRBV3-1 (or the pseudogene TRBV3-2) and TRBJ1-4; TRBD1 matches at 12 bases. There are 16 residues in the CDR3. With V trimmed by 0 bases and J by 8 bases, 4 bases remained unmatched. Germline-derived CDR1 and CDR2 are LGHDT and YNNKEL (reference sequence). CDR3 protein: CASSQDLGQGAEKLFF. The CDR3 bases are TGTGCCAGCAGCCAAGATCTGGGACAGGGGGCGGAAAAACTGTTTTTT.

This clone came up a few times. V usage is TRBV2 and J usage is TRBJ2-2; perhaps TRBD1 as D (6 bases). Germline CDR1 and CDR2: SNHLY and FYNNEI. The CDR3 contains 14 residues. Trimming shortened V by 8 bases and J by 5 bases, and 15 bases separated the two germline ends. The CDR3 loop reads CASLLGARTGELFF. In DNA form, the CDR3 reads TGTGCCAGCTTGTTGGGGGCGAGGACCGGGGAGCTGTTTTTT.

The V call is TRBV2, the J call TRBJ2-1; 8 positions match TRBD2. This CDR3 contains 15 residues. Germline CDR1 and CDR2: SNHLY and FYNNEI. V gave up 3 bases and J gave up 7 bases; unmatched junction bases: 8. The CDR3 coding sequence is TGTGCCAGCAGTGACTTTGCGGGAGGTAAAAATGAGCAGTTCTTC. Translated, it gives CASSDFAGGKNEQFF.

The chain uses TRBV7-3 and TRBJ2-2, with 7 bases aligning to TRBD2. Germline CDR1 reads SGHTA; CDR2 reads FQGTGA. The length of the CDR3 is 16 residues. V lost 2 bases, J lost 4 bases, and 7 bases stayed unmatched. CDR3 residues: CASSLLPSGTTGELFF. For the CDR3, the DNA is TGTGCCAGCAGCTTATTACCTAGCGGAACCACCGGGGAGCTGTTTTTT.

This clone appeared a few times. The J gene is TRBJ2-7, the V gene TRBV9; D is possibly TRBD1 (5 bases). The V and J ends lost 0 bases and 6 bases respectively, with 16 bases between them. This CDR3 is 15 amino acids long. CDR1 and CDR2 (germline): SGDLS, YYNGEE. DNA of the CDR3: TGTGCCAGCAGCGTAGAGCAGAGTGGTAGGGGCGAGCAGTACTTC. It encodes CASSVEQSGRGEQYF. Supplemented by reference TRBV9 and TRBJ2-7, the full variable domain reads DSGVTQTPKHLITATGQRVTLRCSPRSGDLSVYWYQQSLDQGLQFLIQYYNGEERAKGNILERFSAQQFPDLHSELNLSSLELGDSALYFCASSVEQSGRGEQYFGPGTRLTVT.

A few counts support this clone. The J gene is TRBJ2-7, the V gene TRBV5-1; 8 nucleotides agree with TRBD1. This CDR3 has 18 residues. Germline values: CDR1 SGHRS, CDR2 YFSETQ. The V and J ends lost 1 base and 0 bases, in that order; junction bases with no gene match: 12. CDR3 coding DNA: TGCGCCAGCAGCTTGCAGGGGGCCCGACCGTCCCGCTCCTACGAGCAGTACTTC. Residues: CASSLQGARPSRSYEQYF.

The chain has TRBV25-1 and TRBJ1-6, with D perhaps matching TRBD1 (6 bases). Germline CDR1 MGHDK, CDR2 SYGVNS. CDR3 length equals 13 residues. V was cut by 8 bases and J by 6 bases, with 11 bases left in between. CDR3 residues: CASRGGFNSPLHF. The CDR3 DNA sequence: TGTGCCAGCCGAGGGGGATTTAATTCACCCCTCCACTTT.

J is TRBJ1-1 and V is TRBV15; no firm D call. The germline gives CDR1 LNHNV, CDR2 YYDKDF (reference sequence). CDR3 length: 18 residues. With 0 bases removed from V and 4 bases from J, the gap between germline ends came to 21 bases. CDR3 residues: CATSREVMRRGSFTEAFF. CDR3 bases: TGTGCCACCAGCAGAGAAGTGATGAGGAGAGGGTCTTTCACTGAAGCTTTCTTT.